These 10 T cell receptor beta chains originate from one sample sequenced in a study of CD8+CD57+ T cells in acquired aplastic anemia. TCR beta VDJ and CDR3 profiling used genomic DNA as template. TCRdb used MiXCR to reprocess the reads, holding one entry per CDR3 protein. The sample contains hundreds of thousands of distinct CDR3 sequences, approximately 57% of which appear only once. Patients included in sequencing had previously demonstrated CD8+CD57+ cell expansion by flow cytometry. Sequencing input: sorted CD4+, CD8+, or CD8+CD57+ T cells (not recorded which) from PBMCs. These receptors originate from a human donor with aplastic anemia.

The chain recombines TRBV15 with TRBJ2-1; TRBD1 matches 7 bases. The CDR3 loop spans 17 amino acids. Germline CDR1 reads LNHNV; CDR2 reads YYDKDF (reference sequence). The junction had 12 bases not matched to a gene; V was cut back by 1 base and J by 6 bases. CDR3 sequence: CATSRVVVGTVGNEQFF. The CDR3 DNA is TGTGCCACCAGCAGAGTAGTTGTGGGGACAGTCGGCAATGAGCAGTTCTTC.

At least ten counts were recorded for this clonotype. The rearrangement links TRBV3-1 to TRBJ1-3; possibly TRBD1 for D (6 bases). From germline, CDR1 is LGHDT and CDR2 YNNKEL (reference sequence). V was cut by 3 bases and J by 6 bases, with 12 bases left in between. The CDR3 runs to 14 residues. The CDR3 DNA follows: TGTGCCAGCAGCCACCGGACAGCAATAAACACCATATATTTT. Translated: CASSHRTAINTIYF.

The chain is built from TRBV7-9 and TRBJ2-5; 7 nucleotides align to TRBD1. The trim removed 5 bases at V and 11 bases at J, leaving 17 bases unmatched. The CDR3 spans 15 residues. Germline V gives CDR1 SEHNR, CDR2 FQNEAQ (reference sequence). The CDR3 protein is CASSATGTAQEKQYF. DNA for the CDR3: TGTGCCAGCAGCGCAACCGGGACAGCACAAGAGAAACAGTACTTC.

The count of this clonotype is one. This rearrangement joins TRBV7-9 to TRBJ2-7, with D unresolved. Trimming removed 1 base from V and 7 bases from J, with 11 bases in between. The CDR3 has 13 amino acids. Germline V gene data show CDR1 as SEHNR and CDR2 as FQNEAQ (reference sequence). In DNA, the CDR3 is TGTGCCAGCAGCTTAGGTTGGTGCCGGGAGCAGTACTTC. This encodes CASSLGWCREQYF.

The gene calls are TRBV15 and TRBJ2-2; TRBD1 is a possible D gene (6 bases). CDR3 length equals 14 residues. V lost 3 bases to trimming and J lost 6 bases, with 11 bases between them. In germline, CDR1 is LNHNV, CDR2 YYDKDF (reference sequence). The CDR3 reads CATSSRQVPGELFF. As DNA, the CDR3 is TGTGCCACCAGCAGTCGACAGGTCCCCGGGGAGCTGTTTTTT.

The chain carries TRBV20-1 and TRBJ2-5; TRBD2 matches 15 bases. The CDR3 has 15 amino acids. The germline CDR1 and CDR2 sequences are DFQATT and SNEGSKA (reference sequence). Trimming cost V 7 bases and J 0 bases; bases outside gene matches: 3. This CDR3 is CSGTSGGADQETQYF. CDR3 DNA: TGCAGTGGGACTAGCGGGGGGGCTGACCAAGAGACCCAGTACTTC.

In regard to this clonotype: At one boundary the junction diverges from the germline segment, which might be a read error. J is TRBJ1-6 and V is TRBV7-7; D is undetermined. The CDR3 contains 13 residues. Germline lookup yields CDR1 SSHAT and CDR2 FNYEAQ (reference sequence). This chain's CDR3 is CASSDTLGSPLHF. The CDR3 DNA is TGTGCTAGCAGCGACACATTGGGTTCACCCCTCCACTTT.

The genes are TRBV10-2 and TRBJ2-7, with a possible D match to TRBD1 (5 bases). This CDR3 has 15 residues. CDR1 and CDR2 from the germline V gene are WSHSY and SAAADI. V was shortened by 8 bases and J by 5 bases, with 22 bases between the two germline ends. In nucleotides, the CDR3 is TGCGCCAGCTCTACCGGCTTCCCAGGGTTCCACGAGCAGTACTTC. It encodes CASSTGFPGFHEQYF.

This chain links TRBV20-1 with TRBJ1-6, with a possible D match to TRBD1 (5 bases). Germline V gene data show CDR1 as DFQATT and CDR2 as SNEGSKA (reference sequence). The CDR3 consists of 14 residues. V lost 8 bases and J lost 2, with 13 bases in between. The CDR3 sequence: CSPDSEPYNSPLHF. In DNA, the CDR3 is TGCAGTCCTGACAGCGAGCCCTATAATTCACCCCTCCACTTT.

CDR3 nucleotides: TGTGCCAGCAGCCCTTCGACTAGCGGGGATGAGCAGTTCTTC. It specifies CASSPSTSGDEQFF. V is TRBV7-3 and J is TRBJ2-1; TRBD2 matches 11 bases. From germline, CDR1 is SGHTA and CDR2 FQGTGA. The CDR3 sequence is 14 residues long. The junction had 5 bases not matched to a gene; V was cut back by 5 bases and J by 8 bases.